These 13 T cell receptor beta chains originate from one sample sequenced in a study of CD8 T cells in Susac syndrome (dated by TCRdb to the late 2010s). Libraries were made using the immunoSEQ multiplex PCR assay. RNA was extracted using the RNeasy kit, and roughly 0.5 to 1 ug of the RNA was reverse transcribed with random hexamers. TCRdb reworked the public reads: Q25 trimming with fastp, MiXCR clone assembly, productive beta chains retained. Merged by CDR3 protein, the rows form single entries marked with the most common genes and DNA. This sample has roughly 120,000 distinct CDR3 sequences in its table, and roughly 94% of those were observed once. Of the sample, 0.098% is held by the ten largest clones. Sequencing was performed on CD4+ T cells from PBMCs. These receptors were taken from a human donor in good health.

This clonotype has more than one count but fewer than ten. The chain is built from TRBV3-1 and TRBJ1-6, with D hard to call. The CDR3 sequence is 12 residues long. V lost 5 bases to trimming and J lost 5 bases, with 4 bases between them. CDR1 is LGHDT and CDR2 is YNNKEL in the germline V gene (reference sequence). The CDR3 DNA reads as TGTGCCAGCAGCAATCATAATTCACCCCTCCACTTT. Amino acids: CASSNHNSPLHF.

The CDR3 sequence: CAWGTETEAFF. The CDR3 DNA reads as TGTGCCTGGGGAACAGAGACTGAAGCTTTCTTT. The chain is built from TRBV30 and TRBJ1-1; no reliable D call. This CDR3 is 11 amino acids long. Germline assignment: CDR1 GTSNPN and CDR2 SVGIG (reference sequence). V lost 5 bases and J 5 bases, leaving 9 bases between the germline ends.

This rearrangement joins TRBV20-1 to TRBJ2-6, with D maybe TRBD2 (5 bases). The CDR3 loop spans 15 amino acids. Germline V gene data show CDR1 as DFQATT and CDR2 as SNEGSKA (reference sequence). V lost 1 base and J lost 2, with 9 bases in between. CDR3 nucleotides: TGCAGTGCTAGAGCGTCCGGGACTGGGGCCAACGTCCTGACTTTC. Translated, it gives CSARASGTGANVLTF.

Here the CDR3 DNA reads TGTGCCAGCAGTTACGAGGGGGCGGGCACTGAAGCTTTCTTT. Translated: CASSYEGAGTEAFF. The rearrangement links TRBV6-5 to TRBJ1-1, with 7 bases identical to TRBD1. The CDR3 contains 14 residues. The germline V gene has CDR1 MNHEY and CDR2 SVGAGI. Trimming at V came to 2 bases and at J to 4 bases, leaving 4 bases not matched to a gene.

The chain joins TRBV20-1 to TRBJ2-1; either TRBD1 or TRBD2 may fit D (6 bases each). The ends were cut back, 4 bases at V and 2 bases at J, with 15 bases in the middle. CDR1 and CDR2 (germline): DFQATT, SNEGSKA (reference sequence). This CDR3 contains 15 residues. Here the CDR3 reads CSAIKGGTAYNEQFF. The CDR3 DNA reads as TGCAGTGCTATCAAGGGGGGCACGGCCTACAATGAGCAGTTCTTC.

V is TRBV20-1 and J is TRBJ2-3, with D possibly being TRBD1 (6 bases). V lost 3 bases to trimming and J lost 1 base, with 8 bases between them. This CDR3 contains 13 residues. Germline loops: CDR1 DFQATT, CDR2 SNEGSKA (reference sequence). The DNA of the CDR3 is TGCAGTGCTAGCCCAGGGGGCACAGATACGCAGTATTTT. Translated: CSASPGGTDTQYF.

This chain joins TRBV6-5 and TRBJ2-2; D is possibly TRBD1 or TRBD2 (7 bases each). Between the trimmed V and J ends, which lost 2 bases and 4 bases, there was a span of 23 bases. The CDR3 has 19 residues. Germline loops: CDR1 MNHEY, CDR2 SVGAGI. The CDR3 protein is CASSYDQGGEYSGTGELFF. The CDR3 nucleotides read TGTGCCAGCAGTTACGACCAGGGGGGGGAATACTCGGGCACCGGGGAGCTGTTTTTT.

The rearrangement uses TRBV19 and TRBJ1-2, with a tentative D call TRBD1 (5 bases). V lost 10 bases and J lost 8, with 20 bases in between. From germline, CDR1 is LNHDA and CDR2 SQIVND (reference sequence). CDR3 length: 13 residues. The CDR3 nucleotides are TGTGCCACCCAAGGGCAGGGCGTAGGAGGCTACACCTTC. This gives the protein CATQGQGVGGYTF. Full variable domain (rest looked up from reference TRBV19 and TRBJ1-2): DGGITQSPKYLFRKEGQNVTLSCEQNLNHDAMYWYRQDPGQGLRLIYYSQIVNDFQKGDIAEGYSVSREKKESFPLTVTSAQKNPTAFYLCATQGQGVGGYTFGSGTRLTVV.

The rearrangement joins TRBV30 to TRBJ1-1, with unresolved D. Per the germline V gene, CDR1 is GTSNPN and CDR2 is SVGIG (reference sequence). The CDR3 has 12 amino acids. V lost 2 bases to trimming and J lost 11 bases, with 15 bases between them. The CDR3 protein is CAWSQGAGRAFF. In nucleotides, the CDR3 is TGTGCCTGGAGTCAAGGAGCCGGAAGGGCTTTCTTT. Complete variable domain (other parts from reference TRBV30 and TRBJ1-1): SQTIHQWPATLVQPVGSPLSLECTVEGTSNPNLYWYRQAAGRGLQLLFYSVGIGQISSEVPQNLSASRPQDRQFILSSKKLLLSDSGFYLCAWSQGAGRAFFGQGTRLTVV.

The genes are TRBV6-1 and TRBJ2-6; D call uncertain. From germline, CDR1 is MNHNS and CDR2 SASEGT. This CDR3 is 14 amino acids long. V lost 7 bases, J lost 2 bases, and 9 bases lay in between. The CDR3 here is CASTLEAGANVLTF. The DNA for the CDR3 is TGTGCCAGCACCCTTGAGGCTGGGGCCAACGTCCTGACTTTC.

The rearrangement uses TRBV19 and TRBJ2-1, with 8 bases aligning to TRBD2. The CDR3 consists of 14 residues. Germline CDR1 is LNHDA and CDR2 is SQIVND (reference sequence). The trim removed 5 bases at V and 9 bases at J, leaving 9 bases unmatched. The chain's CDR3 is CASSGGGPRREQFF. CDR3 coding DNA: TGTGCCAGTAGTGGCGGGGGGCCCCGTCGTGAGCAGTTCTTC.

The V and J genes are TRBV15 and TRBJ2-3; 8 bases agree with TRBD2. The CDR3 extends over 18 amino acids. Germline loops: CDR1 LNHNV, CDR2 YYDKDF (reference sequence). Trimming took 2 bases from V and 2 from J; bases not matched to a gene: 12. The CDR3 region is CATSRSAGVRPPTDTQYF. Written as DNA, the CDR3 is TGTGCCACCAGCAGATCAGCGGGAGTTCGGCCGCCCACAGATACGCAGTATTTT.

The genes are TRBV7-8 and TRBJ2-2, with 13 bases that match TRBD2. The CDR3 has 17 residues. The germline V gene has CDR1 SGHVS and CDR2 FQNEAQ. V was clipped by 4 bases and J by 4 bases; unmatched bases: 6. CDR3 amino acids: CASSSDGLAGVTGELFF. The CDR3 DNA follows: TGTGCCAGCAGCTCAGACGGACTAGCGGGGGTCACCGGGGAGCTGTTTTTT.